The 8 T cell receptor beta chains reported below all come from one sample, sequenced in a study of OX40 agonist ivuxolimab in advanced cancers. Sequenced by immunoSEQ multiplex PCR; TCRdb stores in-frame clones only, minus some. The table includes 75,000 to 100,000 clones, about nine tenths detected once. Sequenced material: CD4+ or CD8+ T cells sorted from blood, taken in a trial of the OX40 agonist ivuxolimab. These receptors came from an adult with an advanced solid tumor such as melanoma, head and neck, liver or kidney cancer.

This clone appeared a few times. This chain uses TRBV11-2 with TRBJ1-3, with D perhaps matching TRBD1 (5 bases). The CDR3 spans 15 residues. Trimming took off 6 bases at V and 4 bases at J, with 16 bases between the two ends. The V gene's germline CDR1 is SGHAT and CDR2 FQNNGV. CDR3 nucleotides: TGTGCCAGCAGGTTGGACTCAGGGTACGGAAACACCATATATTTT. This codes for CASRLDSGYGNTIYF. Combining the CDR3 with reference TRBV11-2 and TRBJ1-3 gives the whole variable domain EAGVAQSPRYKIIEKRQSVAFWCNPISGHATLYWYQQILGQGPKLLIQFQNNGVVDDSQLPKDRFSAERLKGVDSTLKIQPAKLEDSAVYLCASRLDSGYGNTIYFGEGSWLTVV.

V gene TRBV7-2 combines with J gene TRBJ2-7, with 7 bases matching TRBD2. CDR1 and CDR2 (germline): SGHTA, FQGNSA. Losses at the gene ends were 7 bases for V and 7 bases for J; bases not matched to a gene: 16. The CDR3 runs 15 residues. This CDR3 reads CASTKITGGGAEQYF. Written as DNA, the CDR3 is TGTGCCAGCACCAAAATCACTGGGGGAGGGGCTGAGCAGTACTTC.

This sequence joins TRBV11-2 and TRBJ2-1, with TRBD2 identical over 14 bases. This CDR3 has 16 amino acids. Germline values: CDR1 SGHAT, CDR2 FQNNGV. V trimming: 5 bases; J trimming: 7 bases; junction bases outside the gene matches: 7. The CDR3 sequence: CASSRMGTSGGNEQFF. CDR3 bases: TGTGCCAGCAGCCGGATGGGGACTAGCGGGGGAAATGAGCAGTTCTTC.

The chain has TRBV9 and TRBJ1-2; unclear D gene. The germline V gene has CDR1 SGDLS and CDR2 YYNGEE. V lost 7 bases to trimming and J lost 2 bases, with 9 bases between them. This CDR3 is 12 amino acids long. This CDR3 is CASGFDNYGYTF. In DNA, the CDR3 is TGTGCCAGCGGATTCGACAACTATGGCTACACCTTC.

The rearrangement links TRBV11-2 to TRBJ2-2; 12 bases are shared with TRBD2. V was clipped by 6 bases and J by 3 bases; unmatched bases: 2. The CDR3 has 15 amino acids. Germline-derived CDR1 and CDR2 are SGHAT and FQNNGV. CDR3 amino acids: CASRSSGGDTGELFF. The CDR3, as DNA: TGTGCCAGCAGATCTAGCGGGGGGGACACCGGGGAGCTGTTTTTT.

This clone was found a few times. CDR3 region: CALTDRTYNSPLHF. DNA of the CDR3: TGTGCCCTAACCGACAGGACGTATAATTCACCCCTCCACTTT. The genes are TRBV25-1 and TRBJ1-6; D is possibly TRBD1 (6 bases). Germline V gene sequence: CDR1 MGHDK, CDR2 SYGVNS. This CDR3 contains 14 residues. Trimming stripped 11 bases from V and 4 bases from J, with 15 bases between. Using reference TRBV25-1 and TRBJ1-6 for the parts outside the CDR3, the full variable domain is EADIYQTPRYLVIGTGKKITLECSQTMGHDKMYWYQQDPGMELHLIHYSYGVNSTEKGDLSSESTVSRIRTEHFPLTLESARPSHTSQYLCALTDRTYNSPLHFGNGTRLTVT.

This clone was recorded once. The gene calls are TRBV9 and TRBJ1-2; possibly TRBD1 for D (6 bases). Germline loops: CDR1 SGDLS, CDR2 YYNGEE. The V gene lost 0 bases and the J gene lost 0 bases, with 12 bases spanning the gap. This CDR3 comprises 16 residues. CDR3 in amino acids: CASSVAKDRPNYGYTF. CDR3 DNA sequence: TGTGCCAGCAGCGTAGCTAAGGACAGACCTAACTATGGCTACACCTTC.

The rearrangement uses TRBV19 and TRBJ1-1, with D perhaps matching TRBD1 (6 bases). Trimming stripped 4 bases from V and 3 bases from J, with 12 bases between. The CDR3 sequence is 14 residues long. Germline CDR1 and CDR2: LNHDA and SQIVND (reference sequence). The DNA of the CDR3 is TGTGCCAGTAGTAACCAGGGGAGGGACACTGAAGCTTTCTTT. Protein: CASSNQGRDTEAFF.